This T cell receptor beta chain was captured by sequencing in a study of T cell responses to AZD1222 COVID-19 vaccine (dated by TCRdb to the early 2020s). About the study as a whole: A total of 233 trial participants underwent TCR sequencing, of whom around 200 received two doses of AZD1222 and approximately 25 received two doses of the MenACWY control vaccine. Enrollment into the trials was organized by age into subgroups of 18-55, 56-69 and 70-plus years, and those subgroups contained roughly 150, 30 and 60 TCR-sequenced participants, respectively. What the research found in general, with its limitations: Conclusions about previously exposed vaccinees are limited, since just 6 or 7 AZD1222 recipients were seropositive for SARS-CoV-2 at baseline. Vaccine-associated CD4 TCRs spanned the whole spike protein, with dominant responses in regions 160-218 and 743-854. Participants were mostly white British, with more females than males. The authors suggested clonal diversity may have been underestimated. Reportedly, close to half of the unique spike-specific TCRs recognized epitopes lying outside the regions that are mutated in the B.1.351 and B.1.1.7 variants. A significant rise in spike-specific TCR breadth and depth was observed after two AZD1222 doses relative to day 0 and relative to MenACWY recipients. Because no samples from the day 14 peak response were available, repertoires could be characterized only after the peak T cell response. In the small 56-69-year group, the increase in depth fell short of significance, most likely because of low power.

This specimen's time point label, per the study, means: baseline before first vaccination. The treatment or condition label, as the study defines it: meningococcal conjugate vaccine given as trial control. Samples from vaccinated people were obtained from the UK trials COV001 and COV002, which included a single-blind randomized controlled phase 2/3 trial of AZD1222 (ChAdOx1 nCoV-19) in healthy adults. For TCRbeta chain sequencing, PBMC samples from trial participants were taken at day 0 and at day 28 after the second dose. The junction shows trimming of 4 bases on V and 0 bases on J, plus 13 bases between the germline ends. CDR3 length: 16 amino acids, cysteine to phenylalanine. Kept here is only the CDR3 DNA, which spans 48 bases and is read in frame from base 1. Reading the germline V gene gives CDR1 KGHSH and CDR2 LQKENI. This clone was observed once. There is no known antigen for this receptor. No base qualities exist here, and no much larger clone lies one base off it.

The CDR3 regions of human TCRbeta chains were subjected to immunosequencing. For the original study's pipeline: TCRs in the repertoires were compared against a reference library of SARS-CoV-2-specific TCRs that had been generated with the MIRA antigen-specificity platform. Breadth meant the fraction of unique TCRs that were SARS-CoV-2-associated, whereas depth meant the fraction of total T cells that were SARS-CoV-2-associated. Using the MIRA data, every spike-specific TCR was mapped to the spike region that the TCR reacted to and assigned to either a CD4 or a CD8 class. Log10-transformed breadth and depth values were compared by one-way ANOVA with Sidak's multiple comparisons tests. The immuneACCESS repertoire file appears here via TCRdb, limited to in-frame rearrangements. These files lack a portion of the clones; in checked studies, under half of the deficit traces to unresolved V genes, and the cause of the others is not known. The DNA was the basis for D and trimming; V, J and clone size are from that table. In all, the sample holds around 160,000 clones, and 75% to 85% of those were seen once. The top ten clones comprise around 4.1% of the sample.

The sequence was collected from an adult in good health. The sample here was peripheral blood, taken on day 0 of MenACWY control vaccination. The chain employs TRBV18 and TRBJ1-3; TRBD1 is perhaps the D gene, given 5 matching bases. The DNA reads as follows: TGTGCCAGCTCACAACAAGGACAATACTCTGGAAACACCATATATTTT. It codes for CASSQQGQYSGNTIYF.